This TCR beta chain emerged from a study of T cells of healthy individuals. This clonotype occurred many times. The V and J ends lost 4 bases and 4 bases, in that order; junction bases with no gene match: 4. The CDR3 runs 17 residues. Germline lookup yields CDR1 SGHTA and CDR2 FQGNSA. A single record per CDR3 protein comes from TCRdb applying MiXCR to the 5' RACE reads. The table shows about 96,000 distinct CDR3 sequences, with approximately 15% occurring only once. The V gene is TRBV7-2, the J gene TRBJ2-4; TRBD2 aligns across 16 bases. This TCR came from a human donor in good health. The CDR3 coding sequence is TGTGCCAGCAGCTCGCCGGGACTAGCGGGAGGGAAAAACATTCAGTACTTC. Its translation: CASSSPGLAGGKNIQYF. Full variable domain (missing parts from reference TRBV7-2 and TRBJ2-4): GAGVSQSPSNKVTEKGKDVELRCDPISGHTALYWYRQSLGQGLEFLIYFQGNSAPDKSGLPSDRFSAERTGGSVSTLTIQRTQQEDSAVYLCASSSPGLAGGKNIQYFGAGTRLSVL.